The source of this TCR beta chain is a study of T cell responses to AZD1222 COVID-19 vaccine. Investigators merged groups given second doses at roughly 4 or roughly 12 weeks. Study observations and caveats: Repertoires were collected only later (after the peak T cell response had occurred).

This clone was counted a few times. The antigen remains unidentified. Deletions cut 3 bases from V and 7 bases from J, with 12 bases between. CDR1 and CDR2 (germline): LNHDA, SQIVND (reference sequence). This CDR3 has 13 amino acids. Libraries were prepared by immunoSEQ multiplex PCR; TCRdb keeps only in-frame clonotypes and omits some of them. The sample gives around 170,000 clones, just over 85% of which show up once; around a tenth is in the top ten. The TCR was taken from an adult who received the AZD1222 COVID-19 vaccine. The rearrangement links TRBV19 to TRBJ1-2; D call uncertain. Sequencing was performed on peripheral blood, taken 28 days after the second AZD1222 dose. The CDR3 loop reads CASSILRDPGYTF. The CDR3 nucleotides are TGTGCCAGTAGTATCTTGAGGGATCCTGGCTACACCTTC.